This T cell receptor beta chain was identified during a study of blood T cell repertoires in COVID-19. At the level of the study: Acute-phase and convalescent COVID-19 samples originated in the United States, Italy and Spain.

Profiled with immunoSEQ multiplex PCR; TCRdb holds only in-frame clones, not every one. Among 220,000 or so clones listed, around 86% were seen once. Germline CDR1 reads SGHKS; CDR2 reads YYEKEE (reference sequence). The CDR3 length is 13 residues. This rearrangement joins TRBV5-5 to TRBJ2-7, with a weak D call TRBD1 (6 bases). This clonotype was sampled from an elderly woman with COVID-19, enrolled during active disease. Material: peripheral blood. CDR3 in amino acids: CASSLELWTAGLV. In nucleotides, the CDR3 is TGTGCCAGCAGCTTGGAATTGTGGACAGCCGGCTTGGTT.